The 17 T cell receptor beta chains given below trace back to one sample, sequenced in a study of immune cell composition in non-small cell lung cancer. Data came from immunoSEQ multiplex PCR; TCRdb stores just in-frame clones and leaves some out. This table has over 12,000 clones, under 75% appearing once. The sample consisted of lung tumor tissue. These receptors all stem from a human donor with non-small cell lung cancer.

V and J are TRBV7-2 and TRBJ2-3; possible D gene TRBD2, 6 bases. Trimming took 9 bases from V and 2 from J, leaving 9 bases between them. The CDR3 has 12 residues. The germline V gene has CDR1 SGHTA and CDR2 FQGNSA. CDR3 loop: CASGGTTDTQYF. The CDR3 nucleotides are TGTGCCAGTGGGGGGACCACAGATACGCAGTATTTT.

This clone was counted only a few times. The rearrangement links TRBV9 to TRBJ2-5; tentative D call: TRBD2 (6 bases). V was shortened by 2 bases and J by 2 bases, with 7 bases between the two germline ends. Germline V lookup: CDR1 SGDLS, CDR2 YYNGEE. CDR3 length equals 13 residues. CDR3 in DNA: TGTGCCAGCAGCGTGACTAGTCAAGAGACCCAGTACTTC. It specifies CASSVTSQETQYF.

The rearrangement joins TRBV4-2 to TRBJ2-3, with 14 nucleotides matching TRBD2. Germline CDR1 and CDR2: LGHNA and YNFKEQ. The CDR3 has 17 residues. V was pared by 1 base and J by 9 bases, with 9 bases of the junction left unmatched. This CDR3 reads CASSQGLAGGPGVTQYF. The CDR3 region has the DNA TGTGCCAGCAGCCAAGGACTAGCGGGGGGGCCGGGTGTAACGCAGTATTTT.

CDR3 amino acids: CASSESLAPDTQYF. CDR3 DNA: TGTGCCAGCAGTGAATCCCTAGCCCCAGATACGCAGTATTTT. This chain links TRBV6-1 with TRBJ2-3; possible D gene TRBD2, 5 bases. Per the germline V gene, CDR1 is MNHNS and CDR2 is SASEGT. The CDR3 has 14 residues. V was clipped by 2 bases and J by 4 bases, with 10 bases between them.

J is TRBJ2-5 and V is TRBV5-1; TRBD2 might be the D (5 bases). The CDR3 has 14 residues. CDR1 SGHRS and CDR2 YFSETQ come from the germline V gene. Between the trimmed V and J ends, which lost 4 bases and 1 base, there was a span of 11 bases. CDR3 sequence: CASSTSRGQETQYF. The CDR3 DNA follows: TGCGCCAGCAGCACAAGTCGGGGCCAAGAGACCCAGTACTTC.

There are a few counts of this clone. The chain employs TRBV7-3 and TRBJ1-1; D gene uncertain. CDR3 length: 13 residues. Trimming left V 5 bases short and J 1 base short, with 8 bases between. Germline V gene sequence: CDR1 SGHTA, CDR2 FQGTGA. The CDR3 here is CASSLYRNTEAFF. DNA of the CDR3: TGTGCCAGCAGCCTGTACAGGAACACTGAAGCTTTCTTT.

The chain uses TRBV5-5 and TRBJ2-3; maybe TRBD2 (7 bases). Between the trimmed V and J ends, which lost 2 bases and 4 bases, there was a span of 11 bases. The CDR3 has 14 residues. The germline V gene encodes CDR1 SGHKS and CDR2 YYEKEE (reference sequence). CDR3: CASSFGGRADTQYF. The CDR3 coding sequence is TGTGCCAGCAGCTTCGGGGGGCGGGCAGATACGCAGTATTTT.

In regard to this clone: Sequence at one end of the junction differs from germline and may be a read error. The chain uses TRBV4-1 and TRBJ1-1; tentatively, D is TRBD1 (6 bases). The CDR3 sequence is 16 residues long. CDR1 and CDR2 from the germline V gene are MGHRA and YSYEKL. DNA for the CDR3: TGCGCCAGCAGCCAAGTTGGGACAAGGTTGAACGCTGAAGCTTTCTTT. Its protein product is CASSQVGTRLNAEAFF.

The count of this clone is one. V usage is TRBV5-4 and J usage is TRBJ2-1; 10 bases agree with TRBD1. The CDR3 loop spans 17 amino acids. V lost 3 bases and J lost 1; bases outside the gene matches: 7. Germline V gene lookup returns CDR1 SGHNT and CDR2 YYREEE (reference sequence). The CDR3 DNA reads TGTGCCAGCAGCTCTACCTGGACAGGGGGGTCCTACAATGAGCAGTTCTTC. Translation gives CASSSTWTGGSYNEQFF.

This rearrangement joins TRBV2 to TRBJ1-2; 8 bases map to TRBD1. This CDR3 has 14 amino acids. V dropped 6 bases and J dropped 4; count of bases not matched to a gene: 7. Looked up from germline, CDR1 is SNHLY and CDR2 is FYNNEI. This CDR3 is CASSGQGGIYGYTF. The DNA of the CDR3 is TGTGCCAGCAGCGGACAGGGAGGTATCTATGGCTACACCTTC.

The genes are TRBV20-1 and TRBJ1-2, with D possibly TRBD1 on 5 matching bases. Germline-derived CDR1 and CDR2 are DFQATT and SNEGSKA (reference sequence). V was clipped by 1 base and J by 7 bases, with 7 bases between them. This CDR3 region has 11 residues. The CDR3 bases are TGCAGTGCTAGAGTTGACAGTGGCTACACCTTC. The encoded protein is CSARVDSGYTF.

The chain recombines TRBV10-3 with TRBJ1-2; possible D gene TRBD1, 6 bases. The CDR3 runs 16 residues. The germline V and J ends were trimmed by 2 bases and 4 bases, with 17 bases remaining between them. Germline V lookup: CDR1 ENHRY, CDR2 SYGVKD. CDR3 in amino acids: CAISERAGERAYGYTF. In nucleotides, the CDR3 is TGTGCCATCAGTGAGAGAGCAGGGGAAAGAGCCTATGGCTACACCTTC.

The rearrangement links TRBV5-1 to TRBJ2-3; 8 bases match TRBD2. Germline CDR1 is SGHRS and CDR2 is YFSETQ. The V segment lost 5 bases and the J segment 4 bases; nucleotides outside the gene matches: 6. The CDR3 contains 14 residues. The CDR3 region has the DNA TGCGCCAGCAGACCAGCGGGGGAAGCAGATACGCAGTATTTT. It encodes CASRPAGEADTQYF.

This clone was detected once. This rearrangement joins TRBV30 to TRBJ1-3; D gene ambiguous. V lost 1 base to trimming and J lost 5 bases, with 9 bases between them. This CDR3 has 13 amino acids. CDR1 GTSNPN and CDR2 SVGIG come from the germline V gene (reference sequence). In nucleotides, the CDR3 is TGTGCCTGGAGTGCGGGGAGCAGAAACACCATATATTTT. As protein: CAWSAGSRNTIYF.

The CDR3 DNA is TGTGCCAGCAGCGCCGGGACTCAGCAGTACTTC. Translation: CASSAGTQQYF. The chain joins TRBV6-1 to TRBJ2-7, with TRBD2 as a possible D gene (6 bases). V gave up 6 bases and J gave up 8 bases, with 11 bases separating them. The length of the CDR3 is 11 residues. The germline V gene has CDR1 MNHNS and CDR2 SASEGT.

This chain joins TRBV7-9 and TRBJ2-5; 9 bases match TRBD2. The V gene end was trimmed by 5 bases and the J gene end by 1 base; junction bases not matched to a gene: 8. This CDR3 is built from 16 residues. Germline V lookup: CDR1 SEHNR, CDR2 FQNEAQ (reference sequence). The DNA of the CDR3 is TGTGCCAGCAGCCCGGGACTAGCCGAGATCCAAGAGACCCAGTACTTC. Its protein product is CASSPGLAEIQETQYF.

The genes are TRBV5-4 and TRBJ1-2; 7 bases agree with TRBD1. Germline V gene sequence: CDR1 SGHNT, CDR2 YYREEE (reference sequence). CDR3 size: 14 residues. Trimming cost V 7 bases and J 5 bases; bases outside gene matches: 11. CDR3 bases: TGTGCCAGCTCAGCCGGGACAGACCTGTATGGCTACACCTTC. Translation: CASSAGTDLYGYTF.